Following are 26 T cell receptor beta chains from one sample sequenced in a study of T cells in Graves' hyperthyroidism and ophthalmopathy. TCR beta CDR3 sequences were amplified from RNA transcripts. Using the HTBI primer set, a first-round RT-PCR was run on the TCR CDR3. TCRdb fed the multiplex PCR reads into MiXCR, producing one record per CDR3 protein. The sample lists about 380,000 distinct CDR3 sequences; roughly 13% were seen once. Sequencing was carried out using blood. The receptor set was obtained from a woman aged 60 to 75 with Graves' hyperthyroidism.

This clonotype was recorded at least ten times. The chain combines TRBV7-8 with TRBJ2-7; 10 nucleotides align to TRBD2. J was trimmed by 7 bases and V by 5 bases; bases with no gene match: 8. The germline V gene encodes CDR1 SGHVS and CDR2 FQNEAQ. The CDR3 is 14 residues long. The CDR3 nucleotides read TGTGCCAGCAGCCGTAAAGCAGCGGGGGGGGAGCAGTACTTC. Its protein product is CASSRKAAGGEQYF.

The table lists this clonotype with many counts. V is TRBV5-1 and J is TRBJ2-7; a weak D match, TRBD1 (6 bases). V was trimmed by 0 bases and J by 2 bases, leaving 12 bases between them. Germline-derived CDR1 and CDR2 are SGHRS and YFSETQ. The CDR3 loop spans 15 amino acids. Here the CDR3 reads CASSLAFRDTYEQYF. For the CDR3, the DNA is TGCGCCAGCAGCTTGGCCTTCAGGGACACCTACGAGCAGTACTTC.

V and J are TRBV29-1 and TRBJ2-2, with D possibly being TRBD2 (5 bases). Trimming cost V 4 bases and J 2 bases, with 8 bases left between them. Per germline, CDR1 SQVTM and CDR2 ANQGSEA. The CDR3 consists of 13 residues. The CDR3 loop reads CSVVAGNTGELFF. The CDR3 DNA sequence: TGCAGCGTTGTGGCGGGTAACACCGGGGAGCTGTTTTTT.

This clonotype occurred many times. The chain is built from TRBV2 and TRBJ2-1; TRBD2 aligns across 8 bases. CDR3 length equals 18 residues. The germline V gene has CDR1 SNHLY and CDR2 FYNNEI. V gave up 3 bases and J gave up 4 bases; unmatched junction bases: 14. This CDR3 is CASSEDSHWGGRYNEQFF. CDR3 nucleotides: TGTGCCAGCAGTGAGGACAGCCACTGGGGCGGGAGGTACAATGAGCAGTTCTTC.

In its sample, this clonotype was seen many times. The chain is built from TRBV28 and TRBJ2-1, with 8 bases aligning to TRBD2. CDR1 MDHEN and CDR2 SYDVKM come from the germline V gene. This CDR3 has 15 residues. With 6 bases clipped from V and 2 bases from J, the junction kept 6 bases outside the gene matches. The CDR3 protein is CASSIAGLTYNEQFF. In nucleotides, the CDR3 is TGTGCCAGCAGCATAGCGGGACTCACCTACAATGAGCAGTTCTTC. The full variable domain, rest sourced from reference TRBV28 and TRBJ2-1, is DVKVTQSSRYLVKRTGEKVFLECVQDMDHENMFWYRQDPGLGLRLIYFSYDVKMKEKGDIPEGYSVSREKKERFSLILESASTNQTSMYLCASSIAGLTYNEQFFGPGTRLTVL.

This clonotype has ten or more counts. The rearrangement uses TRBV10-3 and TRBJ1-1; 7 bases match TRBD1. Germline V lookup: CDR1 ENHRY, CDR2 SYGVKD. This CDR3 contains 14 residues. Trimming cost V 4 bases and J 2 bases; bases outside gene matches: 4. CDR3 bases: TGTGCCATCAGTGGAAACAGGGGTAACACTGAAGCTTTCTTT. Protein product: CAISGNRGNTEAFF.

This clonotype was detected many times. The V call is TRBV28, the J call TRBJ2-7; D is possibly TRBD1 (7 bases). Germline V gene lookup returns CDR1 MDHEN and CDR2 SYDVKM. The CDR3 consists of 14 residues. V shed 2 bases and J shed 5 bases, with 13 bases lying between them. CDR3 nucleotide sequence: TGTGCCAGCAGTTTACGGAGGGGGCGAAACGAGCAGTACTTC. Protein product: CASSLRRGRNEQYF.

This clonotype was recorded a few times. The J gene is TRBJ2-1, the V gene TRBV29-1; D remains unclear. The CDR3 is 12 amino acids. V lost 6 bases and J lost 3, with 9 bases in between. Germline CDR1 reads SQVTM; CDR2 reads ANQGSEA. The CDR3 region is CSVGWSYNEQFF. DNA of the CDR3: TGCAGCGTGGGGTGGAGCTACAATGAGCAGTTCTTC.

This clonotype was counted at least ten times. One end of the junction varies from germline; a read error may be responsible. This chain uses TRBV12-3 or TRBV12-4 with TRBJ1-2, with 8 bases that match TRBD1. The CDR3 is made up of 16 amino acids. DNA for the CDR3: TGTGCCAGCAGCTTAGCGACAGGGGTCATAAGCTATGGCTACACCTTC. It translates to CASSLATGVISYGYTF.

This clonotype showed up many times. The CDR3 DNA sequence: TGTGCCAGCAGCCCCATGGGGGGCGGAGAAAATGGCTACACCTTC. Residues: CASSPMGGGENGYTF. The genes are TRBV12-3 or TRBV12-4 and TRBJ1-2, with D possibly being TRBD1 (6 bases). This CDR3 region has 15 residues. The ends were cut back, 6 bases at V and 6 bases at J, with 20 bases in the middle.

This clonotype was observed at least ten times. The chain links TRBV7-6 to TRBJ1-2; 9 bases map to TRBD1. Germline values: CDR1 SGHVS, CDR2 FNYEAQ. The CDR3 runs to 16 residues. The V and J ends lost 2 bases and 3 bases, in that order; junction bases with no gene match: 7. The CDR3 nucleotides read TGTGCCAGCAGCTTACACCAGGGACAGGGTGACTATGGCTACACCTTC. Translating gives CASSLHQGQGDYGYTF.

In its sample, this clonotype was seen many times. V and J are TRBV2 and TRBJ2-1; D remains unclear. V was cut by 1 base and J by 8 bases, with 3 bases left in between. The CDR3 is 11 residues long. CDR1 and CDR2 (germline): SNHLY, FYNNEI. CDR3 DNA sequence: TGTGCCAGCAGTGAAGTAGATGAGCAGTTCTTC. Its translation is CASSEVDEQFF.

This clonotype was recorded at least ten times. This chain joins TRBV29-1 and TRBJ2-7; 8 bases line up with TRBD1. V dropped 4 bases and J dropped 3; count of bases not matched to a gene: 11. The CDR3 spans 15 residues. Germline assignment: CDR1 SQVTM and CDR2 ANQGSEA. This chain's CDR3 is CSVGRTGTYSYEQYF. The CDR3 coding sequence is TGCAGCGTTGGAAGGACAGGGACCTACAGCTACGAGCAGTACTTC.

This clonotype was recorded many times. The rearrangement uses TRBV6-2 or TRBV6-3 and TRBJ1-5; D remains unclear. Trimming took off 4 bases at V and 9 bases at J, with 19 bases between the two ends. Germline CDR1 MNHEY, CDR2 SVGEGT. The CDR3 has 15 residues. The CDR3 DNA reads as TGTGCCAGCAGTTGGGAGGATGGCCGCAAGTGGCCCCAGCATTTT. Amino acid sequence: CASSWEDGRKWPQHF.

This clonotype was detected many times. This chain connects TRBV5-1 to TRBJ2-7; 9 bases are shared with TRBD1. V shed 3 bases and J 5 bases; nucleotides not matched to a gene: 12. The CDR3 has 16 residues. Germline V gene data show CDR1 as SGHRS and CDR2 as YFSETQ. The CDR3 DNA reads as TGCGCCAGCAGCTCCCTAACAGGGGGCGCGATGGACGAGCAGTACTTC. It encodes CASSSLTGGAMDEQYF.

This clonotype was seen many times. The J gene is TRBJ2-6, the V gene TRBV11-2; no firm D call. CDR1 is SGHAT and CDR2 is FQNNGV in the germline V gene. The CDR3 totals 14 residues. Trimming shortened V by 6 bases and J by 2 bases, and 8 bases separated the two germline ends. CDR3 sequence (DNA): TGTGCCAGCAGAAGAGTAGCTGGGGCCAACGTCCTGACTTTC. As protein: CASRRVAGANVLTF. Together with reference TRBV11-2 and TRBJ2-6, the CDR3 gives the full variable domain: EAGVAQSPRYKIIEKRQSVAFWCNPISGHATLYWYQQILGQGPKLLIQFQNNGVVDDSQLPKDRFSAERLKGVDSTLKIQPAKLEDSAVYLCASRRVAGANVLTFGAGSRLTVL.

A note on this clonotype: A much bigger clone sits one base away, suggesting this may be a read error. This chain connects TRBV18 to TRBJ2-2, with D perhaps matching TRBD1 (5 bases). The CDR3 extends over 14 amino acids. The V end lost 5 bases, the J end lost 4 bases, and 11 bases lay between the germline ends. Germline lookup yields CDR1 KGHSH and CDR2 LQKENI. CDR3 coding DNA: TGTGCCAGCTCAACGCCAGGGCTCACCGGGGAGCTGTTTTTT. This translates into CASSTPGLTGELFF.

This clonotype was counted between two and nine times. This chain links TRBV5-1 with TRBJ1-5, with TRBD1 as a possible D gene (5 bases). V was trimmed by 0 bases and J by 7 bases, leaving 11 bases between them. This CDR3 region has 14 residues. CDR1 and CDR2 from the germline V gene are SGHRS and YFSETQ. CDR3 coding DNA: TGCGCCAGCAGCTTGGGGGGGGAGAGGCAGCCCCAGCATTTT. Translated, it gives CASSLGGERQPQHF.

This clonotype has at least ten counts. The chain carries TRBV18 and TRBJ1-1, with D perhaps matching TRBD1 (6 bases). The CDR3 runs 15 residues. CDR1 KGHSH and CDR2 LQKENI come from the germline V gene. Trimming stripped 0 bases from V and 3 bases from J, with 11 bases between. The CDR3 here is CASSPPVKGDTEAFF. The CDR3 DNA sequence: TGTGCCAGCTCACCACCCGTCAAGGGGGACACTGAAGCTTTCTTT.

This clonotype was counted at least ten times. The CDR3 DNA reads TGTGCCAGCAGCTTGAGGGACGCCTATGGCTACACCTTC. This codes for CASSLRDAYGYTF. The chain uses TRBV5-5 and TRBJ1-2, with D possibly being TRBD1 (5 bases). Germline V gene lookup returns CDR1 SGHKS and CDR2 YYEKEE (reference sequence). Trimming stripped 1 base from V and 4 bases from J, with 8 bases between. There are 13 residues in the CDR3.

This clonotype has ten or more counts. CDR3 coding DNA: TGTGCCAGCAGTTTCTTGGGTAACGATCAGCCCCAGCATTTT. This codes for CASSFLGNDQPQHF. The gene calls are TRBV27 and TRBJ1-5; D is undetermined. V was cut by 3 bases and J by 5 bases, with 11 bases left in between. CDR1 is MNHEY and CDR2 is SMNVEV in the germline V gene (reference sequence). The CDR3 is 14 amino acids.

The chain links TRBV20-1 to TRBJ2-7; D is perhaps TRBD2 (5 bases). The CDR3 loop spans 12 amino acids. Germline V gene sequence: CDR1 DFQATT, CDR2 SNEGSKA (reference sequence). V dropped 7 bases and J dropped 3 bases, with 13 bases sitting between them. The CDR3 DNA sequence: TGCAGTGGAAAGCGGAACAACTACGAGCAGTACTTC. It translates to CSGKRNNYEQYF.

The V and J genes are TRBV4-1 and TRBJ2-1, with TRBD1 matching 8 bases. Per germline, CDR1 MGHRA and CDR2 YSYEKL. Trimming cost V 4 bases and J 8 bases; bases outside gene matches: 13. The CDR3 contains 16 residues. CDR3 protein: CASSPGQGRQKDEQFF. In nucleotides, the CDR3 is TGCGCCAGCAGCCCCGGACAGGGAAGGCAAAAGGATGAGCAGTTCTTC.

Comment on this clonotype: A much larger clone is a single base away; this may be a read error. The chain links TRBV20-1 to TRBJ2-5, with 9 bases that match TRBD2. The ends lost 5 bases at V and 3 bases at J; junction bases unmatched: 7. Per germline, CDR1 DFQATT and CDR2 SNEGSKA (reference sequence). The CDR3 has 14 amino acids. Written as DNA, the CDR3 is TGCAGTGCTCTCGAGACTAGCGGCAAAGAGACCCAGTACTTC. Translation gives CSALETSGKETQYF.

This clonotype was counted a few times. The chain is built from TRBV29-1 and TRBJ2-7, with D possibly being TRBD1 (6 bases). This CDR3 region has 14 residues. The germline CDR1 and CDR2 sequences are SQVTM and ANQGSEA. In nucleotides, the CDR3 is TGCAGTGCGAAAAAAAGAACAGGGATCAACGAGCAGTACTTC. Translated, it gives CSAKKRTGINEQYF.

Ten or more counts support this clonotype. The rearrangement joins TRBV5-1 to TRBJ1-3; D remains unclear. This CDR3 is 14 amino acids long. The ends were cut back, 0 bases at V and 2 bases at J, with 6 bases in the middle. CDR1 and CDR2 (germline): SGHRS, YFSETQ. The CDR3 loop reads CASSLGQAGNTIYF. DNA for the CDR3: TGCGCCAGCAGCTTGGGACAAGCTGGAAACACCATATATTTT.